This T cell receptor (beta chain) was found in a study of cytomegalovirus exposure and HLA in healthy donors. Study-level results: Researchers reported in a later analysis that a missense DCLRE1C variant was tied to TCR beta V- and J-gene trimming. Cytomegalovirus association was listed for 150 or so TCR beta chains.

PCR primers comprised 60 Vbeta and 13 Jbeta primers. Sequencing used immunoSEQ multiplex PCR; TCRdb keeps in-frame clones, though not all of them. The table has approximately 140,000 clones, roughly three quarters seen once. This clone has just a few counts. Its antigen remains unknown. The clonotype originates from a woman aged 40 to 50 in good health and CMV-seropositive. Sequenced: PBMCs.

The CDR3 nucleotides are TGTGCCAGCAGTAGACAGGGCCTGAACACTGAAGCTTTCTTT. Protein: CASSRQGLNTEAFF. The chain joins TRBV2 to TRBJ1-1, with 7 positions matching TRBD1. After removal of 5 bases from V and 0 bases from J, the junction contained 3 bases not matched to a gene. CDR1 is SNHLY, CDR2 FYNNEI, per germline. CDR3 length: 14 residues.